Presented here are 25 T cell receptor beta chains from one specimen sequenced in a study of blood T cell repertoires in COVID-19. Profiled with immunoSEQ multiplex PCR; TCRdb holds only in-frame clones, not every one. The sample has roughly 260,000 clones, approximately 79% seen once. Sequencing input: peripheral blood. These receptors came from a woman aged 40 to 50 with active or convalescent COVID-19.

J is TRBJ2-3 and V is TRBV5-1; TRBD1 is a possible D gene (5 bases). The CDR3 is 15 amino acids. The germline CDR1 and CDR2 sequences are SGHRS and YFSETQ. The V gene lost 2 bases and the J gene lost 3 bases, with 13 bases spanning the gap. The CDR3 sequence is CASSFQGMRTDTQYF. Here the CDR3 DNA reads TGCGCCAGCAGCTTCCAGGGTATGAGGACAGATACGCAGTATTTT.

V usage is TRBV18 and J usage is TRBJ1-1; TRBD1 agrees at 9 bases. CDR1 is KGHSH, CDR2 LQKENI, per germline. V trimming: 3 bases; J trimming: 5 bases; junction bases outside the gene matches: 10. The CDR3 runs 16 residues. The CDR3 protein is CASSPETGQGTTEAFF. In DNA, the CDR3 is TGTGCCAGCTCACCGGAGACGGGACAGGGAACGACTGAAGCTTTCTTT. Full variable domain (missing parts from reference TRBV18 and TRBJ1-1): NAGVMQNPRHLVRRRGQEARLRCSPMKGHSHVYWYRQLPEEGLKFMVYLQKENIIDESGMPKERFSAEFPKEGPSILRIQQVVRGDSAAYFCASSPETGQGTTEAFFGQGTRLTVV.

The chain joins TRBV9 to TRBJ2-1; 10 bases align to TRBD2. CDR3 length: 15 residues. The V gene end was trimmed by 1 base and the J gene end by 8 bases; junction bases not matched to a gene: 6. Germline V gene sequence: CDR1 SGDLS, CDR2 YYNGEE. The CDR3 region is CASSVRLAGVHEQFF. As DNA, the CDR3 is TGTGCCAGCAGCGTAAGGCTAGCGGGGGTTCATGAGCAGTTCTTC.

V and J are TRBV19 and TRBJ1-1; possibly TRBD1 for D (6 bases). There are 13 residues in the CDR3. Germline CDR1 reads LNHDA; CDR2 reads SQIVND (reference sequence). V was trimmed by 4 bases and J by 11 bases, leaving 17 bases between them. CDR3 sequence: CASSTIPPGVAFF. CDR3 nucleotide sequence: TGTGCCAGTAGTACTATTCCGCCAGGGGTGGCTTTCTTT.

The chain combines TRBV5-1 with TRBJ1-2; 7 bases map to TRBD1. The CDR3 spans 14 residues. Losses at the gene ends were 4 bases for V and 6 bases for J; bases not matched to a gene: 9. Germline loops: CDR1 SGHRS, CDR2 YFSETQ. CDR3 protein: CASSQFEQGNGYTF. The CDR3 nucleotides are TGCGCCAGCAGCCAATTCGAACAGGGGAATGGCTACACCTTC.

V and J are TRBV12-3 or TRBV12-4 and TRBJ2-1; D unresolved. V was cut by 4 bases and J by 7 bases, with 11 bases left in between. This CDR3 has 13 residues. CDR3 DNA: TGTGCCAGCAGTTGGGCTGAAGATAATGAGCAGTTCTTC. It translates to CASSWAEDNEQFF.

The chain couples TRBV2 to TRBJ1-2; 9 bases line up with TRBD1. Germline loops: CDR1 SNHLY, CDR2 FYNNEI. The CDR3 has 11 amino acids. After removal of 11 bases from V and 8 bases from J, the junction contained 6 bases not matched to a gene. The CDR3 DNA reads TGTGCCGACCGGGACAGGGCCGGCTACACCTTC. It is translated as CADRDRAGYTF.

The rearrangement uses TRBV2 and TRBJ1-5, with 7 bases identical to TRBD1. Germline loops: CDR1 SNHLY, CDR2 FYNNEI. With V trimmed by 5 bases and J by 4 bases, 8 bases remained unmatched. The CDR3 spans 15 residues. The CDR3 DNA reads TGTGCCAGCAGTTTTCAGGGGGTGGAGAATCAGCCCCAGCATTTT. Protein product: CASSFQGVENQPQHF.

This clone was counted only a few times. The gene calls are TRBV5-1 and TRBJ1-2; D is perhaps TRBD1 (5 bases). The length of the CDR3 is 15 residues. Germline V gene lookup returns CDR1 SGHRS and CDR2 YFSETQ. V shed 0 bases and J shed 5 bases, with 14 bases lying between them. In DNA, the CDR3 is TGCGCCAGCAGCTTGGGTCTACAGGCGGGGTATGGCTACACCTTC. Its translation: CASSLGLQAGYGYTF. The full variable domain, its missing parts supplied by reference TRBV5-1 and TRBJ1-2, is KAGVTQTPRYLIKTRGQQVTLSCSPISGHRSVSWYQQTPGQGLQFLFEYFSETQRNKGNFPGRFSGRQFSNSRSEMNVSTLELGDSALYLCASSLGLQAGYGYTFGSGTRLTVV.

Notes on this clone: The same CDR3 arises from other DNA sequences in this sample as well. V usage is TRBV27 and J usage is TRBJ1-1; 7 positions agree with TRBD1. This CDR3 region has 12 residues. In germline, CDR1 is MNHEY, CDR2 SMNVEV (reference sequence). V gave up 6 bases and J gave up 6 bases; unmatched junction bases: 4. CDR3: CASRTGEAEAFF. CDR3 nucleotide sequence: TGTGCCAGCAGAACAGGGGAAGCTGAAGCTTTCTTT.

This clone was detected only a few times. This CDR3 reads CAWSASLLDTLHSPLHF. In DNA form, the CDR3 reads TGTGCCTGGAGTGCGTCTCTACTTGACACCCTCCATTCACCCCTCCACTTT. The chain links TRBV30 to TRBJ1-6; D is undetermined. Trimming took off 1 base at V and 8 bases at J, with 21 bases between the two ends. Per the germline V gene, CDR1 is GTSNPN and CDR2 is SVGIG (reference sequence). The CDR3 consists of 17 residues.

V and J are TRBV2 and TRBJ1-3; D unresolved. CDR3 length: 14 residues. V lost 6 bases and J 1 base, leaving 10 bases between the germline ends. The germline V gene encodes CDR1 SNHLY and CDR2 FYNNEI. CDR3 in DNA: TGTGCCAGCAGAAAAAGGACTTCTGGAAACACCATATATTTT. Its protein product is CASRKRTSGNTIYF.

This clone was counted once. The CDR3 DNA follows: TGTGCCAGCAGCCGGACCGGGGGAGGGGAGCAGTTCTTC. Its protein is CASSRTGGGEQFF. The rearrangement joins TRBV11-2 to TRBJ2-1, with 7 bases fitting TRBD2. The CDR3 runs 13 residues. Losses at the gene ends were 5 bases for V and 10 bases for J; bases not matched to a gene: 8. Germline V gene data show CDR1 as SGHAT and CDR2 as FQNNGV.

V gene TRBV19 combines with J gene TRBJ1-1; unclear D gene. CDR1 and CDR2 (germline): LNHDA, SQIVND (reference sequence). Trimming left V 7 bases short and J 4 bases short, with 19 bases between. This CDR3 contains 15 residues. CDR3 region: CASMWTSRGSTEAFF. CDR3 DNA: TGTGCCAGTATGTGGACGTCGCGTGGGAGCACTGAAGCTTTCTTT.

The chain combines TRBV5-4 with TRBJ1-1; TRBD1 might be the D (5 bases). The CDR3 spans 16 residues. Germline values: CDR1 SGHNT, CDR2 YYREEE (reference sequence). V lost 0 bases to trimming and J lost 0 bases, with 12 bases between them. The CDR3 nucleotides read TGTGCCAGCAGCTTGGCGGGGGGATACATGAACACTGAAGCTTTCTTT. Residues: CASSLAGGYMNTEAFF. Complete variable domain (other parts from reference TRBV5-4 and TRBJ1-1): ETGVTQSPTHLIKTRGQQVTLRCSSQSGHNTVSWYQQALGQGPQFIFQYYREEENGRGNFPPRFSGLQFPNYSSELNVNALELDDSALYLCASSLAGGYMNTEAFFGQGTRLTVV.

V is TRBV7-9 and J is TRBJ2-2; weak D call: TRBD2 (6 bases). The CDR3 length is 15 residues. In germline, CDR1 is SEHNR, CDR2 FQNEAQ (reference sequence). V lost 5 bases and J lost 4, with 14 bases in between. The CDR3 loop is CASSTSNGGTGELFF. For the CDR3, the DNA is TGTGCCAGCAGCACCAGTAACGGGGGCACCGGGGAGCTGTTTTTT. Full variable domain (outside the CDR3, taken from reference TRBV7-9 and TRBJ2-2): DTGVSQNPRHKITKRGQNVTFRCDPISEHNRLYWYRQTLGQGPEFLTYFQNEAQLEKSRLLSDRFSAERPKGSFSTLEIQRTEQGDSAMYLCASSTSNGGTGELFFGEGSRLTVL.

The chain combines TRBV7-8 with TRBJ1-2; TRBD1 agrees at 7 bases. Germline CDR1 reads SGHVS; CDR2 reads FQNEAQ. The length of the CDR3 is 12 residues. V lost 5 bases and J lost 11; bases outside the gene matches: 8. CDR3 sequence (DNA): TGTGCCAGCAGCCCGTCGGACAGGACTTACACCTTC. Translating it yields CASSPSDRTYTF. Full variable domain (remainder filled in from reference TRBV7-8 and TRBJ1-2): GAGVSQSPRYKVAKRGQDVALRCDPISGHVSLFWYQQALGQGPEFLTYFQNEAQLDKSGLPSDRFFAERPEGSVSTLKIQRTQQEDSAVYLCASSPSDRTYTFGSGTRLTVV.

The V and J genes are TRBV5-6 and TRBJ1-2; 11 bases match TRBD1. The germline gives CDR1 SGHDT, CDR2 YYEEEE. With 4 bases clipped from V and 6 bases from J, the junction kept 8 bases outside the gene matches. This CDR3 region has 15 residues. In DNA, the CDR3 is TGTGCCAGCAGCCACCGGACAGGGGGCGCAGATGGCTACACCTTC. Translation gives CASSHRTGGADGYTF.

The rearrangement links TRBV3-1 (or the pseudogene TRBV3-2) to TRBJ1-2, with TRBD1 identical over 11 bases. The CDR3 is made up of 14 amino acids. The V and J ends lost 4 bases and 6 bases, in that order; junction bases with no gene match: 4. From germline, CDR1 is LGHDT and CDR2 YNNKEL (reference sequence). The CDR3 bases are TGTGCCAGCAGCCGAGGGACAGGGGGACATGGCTACACCTTC. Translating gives CASSRGTGGHGYTF.

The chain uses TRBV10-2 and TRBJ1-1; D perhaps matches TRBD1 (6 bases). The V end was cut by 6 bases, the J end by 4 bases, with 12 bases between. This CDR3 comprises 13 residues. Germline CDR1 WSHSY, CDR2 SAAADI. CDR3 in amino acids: CASRLGGGTEAFF. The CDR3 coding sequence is TGCGCCAGCAGGTTAGGGGGGGGCACTGAAGCTTTCTTT.

The CDR3 sequence: CASSLSRDTSRLGYTF. Written as DNA, the CDR3 is TGTGCCAGCAGCTTATCCCGGGACACCTCTCGGCTAGGCTACACCTTC. The rearrangement uses TRBV7-3 and TRBJ1-2; D perhaps matches TRBD1 (6 bases). V was clipped by 2 bases and J by 8 bases, with 21 bases between them. CDR1 and CDR2 from the germline V gene are SGHTA and FQGTGA. The CDR3 length is 16 residues.

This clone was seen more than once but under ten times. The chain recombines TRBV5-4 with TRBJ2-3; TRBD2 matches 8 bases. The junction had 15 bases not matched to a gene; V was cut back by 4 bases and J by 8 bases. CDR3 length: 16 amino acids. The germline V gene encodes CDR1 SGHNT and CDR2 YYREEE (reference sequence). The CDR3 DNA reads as TGTGCCAGCAGCCCGGCGGGGGGCCGAACGGAAGGTACGCAGTATTTT. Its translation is CASSPAGGRTEGTQYF.

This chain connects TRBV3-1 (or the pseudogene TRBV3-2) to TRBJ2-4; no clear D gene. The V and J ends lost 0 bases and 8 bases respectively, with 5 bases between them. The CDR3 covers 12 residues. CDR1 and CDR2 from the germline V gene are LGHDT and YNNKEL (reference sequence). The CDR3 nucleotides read TGTGCCAGCAGCCAAGATGAGGACATTCAGTACTTC. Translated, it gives CASSQDEDIQYF.

The CDR3 is CASSPPSYEQYF. The CDR3 DNA reads TGTGCCAGCAGTCCTCCGTCCTACGAGCAGTACTTC. The gene calls are TRBV2 and TRBJ2-7; D unresolved. V was shortened by 5 bases and J by 1 base, with 6 bases between the two germline ends. The CDR3 length is 12 residues. The germline gives CDR1 SNHLY, CDR2 FYNNEI.

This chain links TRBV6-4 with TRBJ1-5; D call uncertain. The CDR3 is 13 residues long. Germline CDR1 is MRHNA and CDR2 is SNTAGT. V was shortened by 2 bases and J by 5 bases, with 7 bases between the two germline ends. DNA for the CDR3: TGTGCCAGCAGTGACACAGTGGATCAGCCCCAGCATTTT. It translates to CASSDTVDQPQHF.